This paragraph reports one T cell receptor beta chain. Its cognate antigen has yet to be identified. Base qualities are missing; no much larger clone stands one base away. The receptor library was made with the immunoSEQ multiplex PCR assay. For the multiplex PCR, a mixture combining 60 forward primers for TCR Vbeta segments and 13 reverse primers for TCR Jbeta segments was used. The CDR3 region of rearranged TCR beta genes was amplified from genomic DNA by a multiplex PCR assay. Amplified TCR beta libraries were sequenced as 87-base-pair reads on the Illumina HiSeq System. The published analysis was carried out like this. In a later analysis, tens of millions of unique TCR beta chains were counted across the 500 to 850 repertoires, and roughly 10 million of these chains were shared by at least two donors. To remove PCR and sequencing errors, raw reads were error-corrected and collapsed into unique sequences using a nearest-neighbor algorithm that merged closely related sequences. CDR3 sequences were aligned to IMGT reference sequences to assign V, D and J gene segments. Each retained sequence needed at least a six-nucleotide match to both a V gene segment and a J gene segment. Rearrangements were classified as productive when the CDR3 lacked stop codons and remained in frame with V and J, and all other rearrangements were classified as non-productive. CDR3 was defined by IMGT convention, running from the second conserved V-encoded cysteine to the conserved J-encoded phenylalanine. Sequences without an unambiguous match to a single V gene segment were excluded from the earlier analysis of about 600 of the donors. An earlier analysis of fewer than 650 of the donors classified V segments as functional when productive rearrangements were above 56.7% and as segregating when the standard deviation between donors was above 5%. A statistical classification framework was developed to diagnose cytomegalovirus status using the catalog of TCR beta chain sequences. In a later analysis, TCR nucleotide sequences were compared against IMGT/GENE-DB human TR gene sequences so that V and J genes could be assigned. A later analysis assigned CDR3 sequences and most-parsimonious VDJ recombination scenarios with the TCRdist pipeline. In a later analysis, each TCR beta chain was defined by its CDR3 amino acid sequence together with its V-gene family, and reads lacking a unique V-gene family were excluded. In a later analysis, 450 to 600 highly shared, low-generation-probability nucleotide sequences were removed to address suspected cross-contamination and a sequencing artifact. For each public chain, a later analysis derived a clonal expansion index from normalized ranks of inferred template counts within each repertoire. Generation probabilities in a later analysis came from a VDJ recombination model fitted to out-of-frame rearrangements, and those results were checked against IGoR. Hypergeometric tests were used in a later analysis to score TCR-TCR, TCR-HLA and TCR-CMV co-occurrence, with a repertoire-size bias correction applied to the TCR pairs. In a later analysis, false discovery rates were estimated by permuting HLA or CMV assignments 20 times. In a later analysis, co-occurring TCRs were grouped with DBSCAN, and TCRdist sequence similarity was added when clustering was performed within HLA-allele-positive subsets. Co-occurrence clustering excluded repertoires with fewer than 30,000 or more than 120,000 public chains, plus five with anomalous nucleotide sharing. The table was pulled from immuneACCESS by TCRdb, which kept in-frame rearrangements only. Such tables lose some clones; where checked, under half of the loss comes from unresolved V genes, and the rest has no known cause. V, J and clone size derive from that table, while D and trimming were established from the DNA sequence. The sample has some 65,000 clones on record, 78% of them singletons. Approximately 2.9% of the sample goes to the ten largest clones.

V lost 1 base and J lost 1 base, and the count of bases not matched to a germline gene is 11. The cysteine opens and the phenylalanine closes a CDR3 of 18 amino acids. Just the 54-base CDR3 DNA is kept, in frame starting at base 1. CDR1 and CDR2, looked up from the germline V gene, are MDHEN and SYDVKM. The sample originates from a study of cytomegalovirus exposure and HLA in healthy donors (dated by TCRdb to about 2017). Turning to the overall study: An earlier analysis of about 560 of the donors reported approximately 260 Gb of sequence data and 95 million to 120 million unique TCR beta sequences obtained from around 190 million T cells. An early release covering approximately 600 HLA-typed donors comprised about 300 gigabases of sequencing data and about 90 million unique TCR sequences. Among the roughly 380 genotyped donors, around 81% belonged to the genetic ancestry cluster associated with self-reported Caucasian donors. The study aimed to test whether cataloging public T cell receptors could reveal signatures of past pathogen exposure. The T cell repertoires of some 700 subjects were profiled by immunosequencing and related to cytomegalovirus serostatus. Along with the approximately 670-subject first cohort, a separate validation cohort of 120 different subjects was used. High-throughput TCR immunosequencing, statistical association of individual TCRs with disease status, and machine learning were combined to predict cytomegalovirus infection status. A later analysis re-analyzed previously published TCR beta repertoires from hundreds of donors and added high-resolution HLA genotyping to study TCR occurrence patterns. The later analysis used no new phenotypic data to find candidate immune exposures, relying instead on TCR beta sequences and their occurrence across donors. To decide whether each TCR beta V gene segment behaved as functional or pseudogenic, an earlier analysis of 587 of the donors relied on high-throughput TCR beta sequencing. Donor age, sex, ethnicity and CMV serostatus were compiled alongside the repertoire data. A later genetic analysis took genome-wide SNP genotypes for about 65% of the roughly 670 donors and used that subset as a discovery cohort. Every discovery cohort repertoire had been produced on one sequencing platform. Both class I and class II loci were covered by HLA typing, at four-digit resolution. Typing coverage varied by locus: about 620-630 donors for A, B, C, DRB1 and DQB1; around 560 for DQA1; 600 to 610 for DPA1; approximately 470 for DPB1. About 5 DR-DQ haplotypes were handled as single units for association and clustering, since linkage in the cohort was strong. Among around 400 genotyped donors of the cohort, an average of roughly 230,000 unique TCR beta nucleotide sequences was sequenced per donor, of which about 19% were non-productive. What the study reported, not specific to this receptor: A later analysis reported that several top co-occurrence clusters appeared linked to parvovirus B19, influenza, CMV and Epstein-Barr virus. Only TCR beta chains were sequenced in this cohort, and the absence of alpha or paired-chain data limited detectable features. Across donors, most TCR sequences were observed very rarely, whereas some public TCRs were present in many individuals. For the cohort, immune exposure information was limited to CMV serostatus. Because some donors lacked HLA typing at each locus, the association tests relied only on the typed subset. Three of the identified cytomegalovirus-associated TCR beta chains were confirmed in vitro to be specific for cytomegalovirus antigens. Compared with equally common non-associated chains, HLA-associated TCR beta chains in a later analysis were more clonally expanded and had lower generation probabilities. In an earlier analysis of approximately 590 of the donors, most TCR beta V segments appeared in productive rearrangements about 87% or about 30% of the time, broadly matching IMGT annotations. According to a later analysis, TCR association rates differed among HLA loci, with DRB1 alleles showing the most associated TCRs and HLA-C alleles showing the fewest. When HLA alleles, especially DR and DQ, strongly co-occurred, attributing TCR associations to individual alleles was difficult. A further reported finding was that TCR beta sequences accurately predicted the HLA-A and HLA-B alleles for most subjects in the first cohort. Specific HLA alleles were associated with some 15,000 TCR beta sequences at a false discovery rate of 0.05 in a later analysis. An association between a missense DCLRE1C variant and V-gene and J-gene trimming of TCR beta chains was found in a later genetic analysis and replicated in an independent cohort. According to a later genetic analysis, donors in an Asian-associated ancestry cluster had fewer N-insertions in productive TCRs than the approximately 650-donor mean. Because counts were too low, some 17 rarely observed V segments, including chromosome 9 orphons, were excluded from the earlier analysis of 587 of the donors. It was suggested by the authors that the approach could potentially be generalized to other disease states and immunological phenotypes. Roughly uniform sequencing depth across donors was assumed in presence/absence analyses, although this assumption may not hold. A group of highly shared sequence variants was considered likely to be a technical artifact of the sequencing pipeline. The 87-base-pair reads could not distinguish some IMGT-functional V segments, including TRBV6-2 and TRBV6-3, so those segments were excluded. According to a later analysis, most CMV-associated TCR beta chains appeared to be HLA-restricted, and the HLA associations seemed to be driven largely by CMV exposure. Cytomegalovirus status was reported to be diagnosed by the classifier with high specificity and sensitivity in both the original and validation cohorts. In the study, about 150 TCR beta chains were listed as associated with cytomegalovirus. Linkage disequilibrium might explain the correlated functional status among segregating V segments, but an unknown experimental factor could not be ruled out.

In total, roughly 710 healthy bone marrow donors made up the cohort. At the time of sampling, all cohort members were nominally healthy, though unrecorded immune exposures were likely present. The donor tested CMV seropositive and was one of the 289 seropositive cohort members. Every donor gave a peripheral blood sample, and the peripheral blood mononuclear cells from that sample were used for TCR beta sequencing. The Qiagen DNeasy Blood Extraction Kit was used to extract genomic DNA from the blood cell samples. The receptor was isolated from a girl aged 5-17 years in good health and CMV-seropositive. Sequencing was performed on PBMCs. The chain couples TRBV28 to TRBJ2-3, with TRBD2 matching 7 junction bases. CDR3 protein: CASSLSRGTRSGTDTQYF. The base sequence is TGTGCCAGCAGTTTATCGCGGGGGACCCGATCAGGCACAGATACGCAGTATTTT.